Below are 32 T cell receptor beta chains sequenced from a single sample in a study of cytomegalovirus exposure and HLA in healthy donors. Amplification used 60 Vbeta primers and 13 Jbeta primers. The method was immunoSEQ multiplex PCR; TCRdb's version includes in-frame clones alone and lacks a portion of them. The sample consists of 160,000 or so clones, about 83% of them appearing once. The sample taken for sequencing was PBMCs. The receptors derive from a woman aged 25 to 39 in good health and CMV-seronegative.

The CDR3 DNA sequence: TGTGCCAGCAGCCGGGACAGGGGCACTGAAGCTTTCTTT. It is translated as CASSRDRGTEAFF. The V call is TRBV7-2, the J call TRBJ1-1; 10 nucleotides match TRBD1. The V and J ends lost 5 bases and 4 bases, in that order; junction bases with no gene match: 1. Germline loops: CDR1 SGHTA, CDR2 FQGNSA. The CDR3 has 13 residues.

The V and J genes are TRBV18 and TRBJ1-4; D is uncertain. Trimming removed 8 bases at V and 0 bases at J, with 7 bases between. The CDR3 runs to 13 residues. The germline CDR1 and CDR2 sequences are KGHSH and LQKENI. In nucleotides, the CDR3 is TGTGCCAGCGCCGGGGCAACTAATGAAAAACTGTTTTTT. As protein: CASAGATNEKLFF.

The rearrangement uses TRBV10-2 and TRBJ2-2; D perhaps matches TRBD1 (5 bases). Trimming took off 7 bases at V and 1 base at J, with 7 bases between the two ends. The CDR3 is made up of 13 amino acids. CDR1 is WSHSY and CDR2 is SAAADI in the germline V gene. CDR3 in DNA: TGCGCCAGCATTACAGGGAACACCGGGGAGCTGTTTTTT. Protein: CASITGNTGELFF.

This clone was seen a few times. CDR3 sequence (DNA): TGTGCCAGCAGTGAAGTGGGCGCCCTCACAGATACGCAGTATTTT. The encoded protein is CASSEVGALTDTQYF. V and J are TRBV6-1 and TRBJ2-3, with no clear D. Germline V lookup: CDR1 MNHNS, CDR2 SASEGT. The CDR3 is 15 residues long. V dropped 1 base and J dropped 2 bases, with 10 bases sitting between them.

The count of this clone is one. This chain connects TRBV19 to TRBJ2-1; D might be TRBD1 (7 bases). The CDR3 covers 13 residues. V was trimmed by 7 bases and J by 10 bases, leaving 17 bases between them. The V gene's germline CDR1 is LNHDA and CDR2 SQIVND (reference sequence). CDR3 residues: CASNGRQGGEQFF. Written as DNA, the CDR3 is TGTGCCAGTAATGGACGGCAGGGGGGAGAGCAGTTCTTC.

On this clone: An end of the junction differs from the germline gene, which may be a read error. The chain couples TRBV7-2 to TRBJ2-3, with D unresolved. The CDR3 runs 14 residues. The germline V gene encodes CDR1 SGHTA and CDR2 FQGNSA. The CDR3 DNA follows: TGTGCCAGCAGCTTAACGTCTTACACAGATACGCAGTCTTTT. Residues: CASSLTSYTDTQSF. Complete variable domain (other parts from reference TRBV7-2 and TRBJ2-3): GAGVSQSPSNKVTEKGKDVELRCDPISGHTALYWYRQSLGQGLEFLIYFQGNSAPDKSGLPSDRFSAERTGGSVSTLTIQRTQQEDSAVYLCASSLTSYTDTQSFGPGTRLTVL.

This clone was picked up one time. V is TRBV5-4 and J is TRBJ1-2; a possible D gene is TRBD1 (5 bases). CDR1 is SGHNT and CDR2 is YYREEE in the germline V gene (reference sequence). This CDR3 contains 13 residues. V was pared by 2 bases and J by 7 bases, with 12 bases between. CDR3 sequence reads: CASSFQGEGGYTF. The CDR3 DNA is TGTGCCAGCAGCTTCCAAGGGGAGGGTGGCTACACCTTC.

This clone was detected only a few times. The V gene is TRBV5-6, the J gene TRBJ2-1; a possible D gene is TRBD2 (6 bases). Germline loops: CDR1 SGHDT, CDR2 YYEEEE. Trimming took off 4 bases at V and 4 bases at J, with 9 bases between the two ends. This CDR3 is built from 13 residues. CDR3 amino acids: CASSPGLYNEQFF. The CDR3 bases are TGTGCCAGCAGCCCGGGACTTTACAATGAGCAGTTCTTC. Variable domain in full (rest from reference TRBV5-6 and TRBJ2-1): DAGVTQSPTHLIKTRGQQVTLRCSPKSGHDTVSWYQQALGQGPQFIFQYYEEEERQRGNFPDRFSGHQFPNYSSELNVNALLLGDSALYLCASSPGLYNEQFFGPGTRLTVL.

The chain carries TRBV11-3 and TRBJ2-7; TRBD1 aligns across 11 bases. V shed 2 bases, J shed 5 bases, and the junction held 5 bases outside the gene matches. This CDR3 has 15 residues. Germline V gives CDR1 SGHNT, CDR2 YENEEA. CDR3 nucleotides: TGTGCCAGCAGCTTAAAGGGACAGGGGGGCCACGAGCAGTACTTC. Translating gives CASSLKGQGGHEQYF.

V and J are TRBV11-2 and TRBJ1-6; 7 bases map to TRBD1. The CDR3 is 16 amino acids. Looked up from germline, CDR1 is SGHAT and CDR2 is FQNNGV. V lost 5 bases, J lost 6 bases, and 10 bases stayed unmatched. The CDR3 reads CASSPGTASTNSPLHF. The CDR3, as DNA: TGTGCCAGCAGCCCCGGGACAGCCTCAACTAATTCACCCCTCCACTTT. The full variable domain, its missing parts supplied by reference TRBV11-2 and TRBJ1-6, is EAGVAQSPRYKIIEKRQSVAFWCNPISGHATLYWYQQILGQGPKLLIQFQNNGVVDDSQLPKDRFSAERLKGVDSTLKIQPAKLEDSAVYLCASSPGTASTNSPLHFGNGTRLTVT.

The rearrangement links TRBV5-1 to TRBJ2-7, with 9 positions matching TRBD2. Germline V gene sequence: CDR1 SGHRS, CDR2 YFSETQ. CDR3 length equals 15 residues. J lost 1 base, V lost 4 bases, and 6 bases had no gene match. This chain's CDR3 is CASSGTSGPSYEQYF. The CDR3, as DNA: TGCGCCAGCAGCGGCACTAGCGGGCCTTCCTACGAGCAGTACTTC.

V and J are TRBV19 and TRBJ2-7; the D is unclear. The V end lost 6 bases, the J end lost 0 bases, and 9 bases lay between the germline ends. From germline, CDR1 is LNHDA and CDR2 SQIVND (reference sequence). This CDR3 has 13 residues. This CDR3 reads CASSPGVSYEQYF. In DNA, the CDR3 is TGTGCCAGTAGCCCGGGTGTCTCCTACGAGCAGTACTTC.

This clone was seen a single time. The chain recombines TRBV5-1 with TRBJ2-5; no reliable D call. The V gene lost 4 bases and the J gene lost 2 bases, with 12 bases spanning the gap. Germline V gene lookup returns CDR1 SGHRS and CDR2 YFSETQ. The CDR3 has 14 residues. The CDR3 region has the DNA TGCGCCAGCAGCGCTGACACCCTTCAAGAGACCCAGTACTTC. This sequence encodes CASSADTLQETQYF. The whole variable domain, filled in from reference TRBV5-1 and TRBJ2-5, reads KAGVTQTPRYLIKTRGQQVTLSCSPISGHRSVSWYQQTPGQGLQFLFEYFSETQRNKGNFPGRFSGRQFSNSRSEMNVSTLELGDSALYLCASSADTLQETQYFGPGTRLLVL.

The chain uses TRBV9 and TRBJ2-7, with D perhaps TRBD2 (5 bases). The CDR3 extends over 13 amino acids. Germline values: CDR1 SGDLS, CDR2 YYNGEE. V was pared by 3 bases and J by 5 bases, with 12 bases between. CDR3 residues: CASSDSVADEQYF. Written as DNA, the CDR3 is TGTGCCAGCAGCGATAGCGTTGCGGACGAGCAGTACTTC.

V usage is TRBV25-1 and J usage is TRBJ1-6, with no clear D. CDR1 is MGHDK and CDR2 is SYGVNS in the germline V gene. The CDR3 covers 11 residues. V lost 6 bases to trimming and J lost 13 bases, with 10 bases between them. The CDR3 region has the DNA TGTGCCAGCAGAGACAAATTCCCCCTCCACTTT. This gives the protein CASRDKFPLHF.

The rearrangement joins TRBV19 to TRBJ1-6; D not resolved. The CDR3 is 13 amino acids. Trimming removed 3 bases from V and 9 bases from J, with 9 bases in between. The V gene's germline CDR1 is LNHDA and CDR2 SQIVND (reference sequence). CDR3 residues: CASSMEPFSPLHF. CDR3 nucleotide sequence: TGTGCCAGTAGTATGGAGCCGTTTTCACCCCTCCACTTT.

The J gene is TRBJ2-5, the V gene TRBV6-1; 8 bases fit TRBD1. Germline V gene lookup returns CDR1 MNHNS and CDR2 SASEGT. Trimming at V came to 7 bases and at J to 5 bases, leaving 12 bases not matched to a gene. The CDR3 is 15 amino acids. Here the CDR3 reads CASTLRGQGRETQYF. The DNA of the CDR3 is TGTGCCAGCACCCTGAGAGGACAGGGAAGGGAGACCCAGTACTTC.

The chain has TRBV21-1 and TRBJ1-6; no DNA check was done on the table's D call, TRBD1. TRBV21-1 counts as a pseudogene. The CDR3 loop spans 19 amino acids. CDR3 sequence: CASSKEVGQGLSYNSPLHF. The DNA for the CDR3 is TGTGCCAGCAGCAAAGAGGTGGGACAGGGGCTCTCCTATAATTCACCCCTCCACTTT.

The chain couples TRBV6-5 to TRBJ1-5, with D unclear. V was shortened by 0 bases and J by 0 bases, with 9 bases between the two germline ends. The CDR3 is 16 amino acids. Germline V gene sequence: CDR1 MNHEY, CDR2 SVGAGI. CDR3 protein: CASSYSGGYSNQPQHF. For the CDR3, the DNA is TGTGCCAGCAGTTACTCGGGAGGGTATAGCAATCAGCCCCAGCATTTT.

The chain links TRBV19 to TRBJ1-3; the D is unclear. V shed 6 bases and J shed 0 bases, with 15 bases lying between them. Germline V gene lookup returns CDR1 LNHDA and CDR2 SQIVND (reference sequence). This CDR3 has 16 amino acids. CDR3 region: CASRGSGRSSGNTIYF. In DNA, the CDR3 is TGTGCCAGTAGAGGCTCGGGAAGAAGCTCTGGAAACACCATATATTTT.

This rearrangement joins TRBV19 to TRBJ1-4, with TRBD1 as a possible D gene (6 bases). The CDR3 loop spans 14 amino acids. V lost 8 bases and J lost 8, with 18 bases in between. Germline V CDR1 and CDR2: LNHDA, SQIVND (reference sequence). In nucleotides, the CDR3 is TGTGCCAGTGGCAAGGGGGGGTTCGGAGAAAAACTGTTTTTT. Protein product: CASGKGGFGEKLFF.

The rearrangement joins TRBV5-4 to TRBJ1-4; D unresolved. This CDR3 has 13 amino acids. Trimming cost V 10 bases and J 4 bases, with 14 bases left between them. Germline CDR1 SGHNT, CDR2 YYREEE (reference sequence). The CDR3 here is CADITAINEKLFF. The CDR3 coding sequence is TGTGCCGATATCACAGCAATTAATGAAAAACTGTTTTTT. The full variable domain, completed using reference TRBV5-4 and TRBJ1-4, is ETGVTQSPTHLIKTRGQQVTLRCSSQSGHNTVSWYQQALGQGPQFIFQYYREEENGRGNFPPRFSGLQFPNYSSELNVNALELDDSALYLCADITAINEKLFFGSGTQLSVL.

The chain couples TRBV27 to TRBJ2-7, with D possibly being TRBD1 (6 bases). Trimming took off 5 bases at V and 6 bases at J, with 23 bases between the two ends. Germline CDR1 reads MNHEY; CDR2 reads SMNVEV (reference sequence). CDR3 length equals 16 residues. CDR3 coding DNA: TGTGCCAGCAGTCATTGGAGAGGGGGTGTCTCGGTCGAGCAGTACTTC. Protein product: CASSHWRGGVSVEQYF.

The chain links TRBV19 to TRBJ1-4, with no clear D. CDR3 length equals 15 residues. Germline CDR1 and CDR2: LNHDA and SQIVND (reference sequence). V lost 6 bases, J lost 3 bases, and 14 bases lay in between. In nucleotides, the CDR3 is TGTGCCAGTAGCCCGAGCTCGGTTTCTAATGAAAAACTGTTTTTT. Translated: CASSPSSVSNEKLFF.

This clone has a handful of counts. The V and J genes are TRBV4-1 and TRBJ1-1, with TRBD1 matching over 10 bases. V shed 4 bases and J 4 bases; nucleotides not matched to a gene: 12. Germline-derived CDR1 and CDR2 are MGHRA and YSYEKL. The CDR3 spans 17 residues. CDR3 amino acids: CASSLVGTGVLGTEAFF. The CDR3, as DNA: TGCGCCAGCAGCCTAGTGGGGACAGGGGTTTTGGGCACTGAAGCTTTCTTT.

The DNA of the CDR3 is TGTGCCAGCAGCCAAGATTTTGGGACAGCGGAGGGCTACACCTTC. Its protein product is CASSQDFGTAEGYTF. The V call is TRBV14, the J call TRBJ1-2, with 7 bases aligning to TRBD1. The length of the CDR3 is 15 residues. Germline V gene sequence: CDR1 SGHDN, CDR2 FVKESK. V lost 0 bases to trimming and J lost 8 bases; unmatched junction nucleotides: 9.

The CDR3 coding sequence is TGTGCCAGCTCACCGGGACAGTTGAACACTGAAGCTTTCTTT. This codes for CASSPGQLNTEAFF. The V call is TRBV18, the J call TRBJ1-1, with TRBD1 matching over 7 bases. The CDR3 runs 14 residues. The V and J ends lost 3 bases and 0 bases, in that order; junction bases with no gene match: 1. Germline-derived CDR1 and CDR2 are KGHSH and LQKENI.

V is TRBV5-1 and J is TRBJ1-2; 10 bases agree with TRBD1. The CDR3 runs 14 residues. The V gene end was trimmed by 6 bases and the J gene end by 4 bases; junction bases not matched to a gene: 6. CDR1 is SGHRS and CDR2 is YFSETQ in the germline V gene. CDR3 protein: CASNEDRGFYGYTF. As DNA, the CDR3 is TGCGCCAGCAACGAGGACAGGGGGTTCTATGGCTACACCTTC.

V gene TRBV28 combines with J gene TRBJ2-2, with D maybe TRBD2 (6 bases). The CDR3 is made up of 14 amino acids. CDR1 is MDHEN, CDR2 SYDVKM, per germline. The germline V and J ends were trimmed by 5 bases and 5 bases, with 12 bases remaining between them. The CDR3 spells CASSAGRETGELFF. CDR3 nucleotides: TGTGCCAGCAGTGCCGGGAGAGAAACCGGGGAGCTGTTTTTT.

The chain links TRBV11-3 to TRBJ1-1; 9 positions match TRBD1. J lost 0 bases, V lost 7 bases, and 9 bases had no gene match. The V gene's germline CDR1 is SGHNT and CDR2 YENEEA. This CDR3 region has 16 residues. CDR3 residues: CASKGGTGSMNTEAFF. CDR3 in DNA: TGTGCCAGCAAGGGGGGGACAGGGTCAATGAACACTGAAGCTTTCTTT.

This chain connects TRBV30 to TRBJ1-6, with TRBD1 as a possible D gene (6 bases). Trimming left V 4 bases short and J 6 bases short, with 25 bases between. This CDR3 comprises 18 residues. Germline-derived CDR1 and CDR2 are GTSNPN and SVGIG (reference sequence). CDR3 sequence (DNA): TGTGCCTGGACCAAAAGGGGGTCAGGGCTTAAGGTTAATTCACCCCTCCACTTT. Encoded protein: CAWTKRGSGLKVNSPLHF.

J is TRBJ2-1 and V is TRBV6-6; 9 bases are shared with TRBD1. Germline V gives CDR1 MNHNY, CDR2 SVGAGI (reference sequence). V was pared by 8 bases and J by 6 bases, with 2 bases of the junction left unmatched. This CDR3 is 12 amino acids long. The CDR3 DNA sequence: TGTGCCAGCGGGACAGGGCCCAATGAGCAGTTCTTC. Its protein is CASGTGPNEQFF.